These 17 T cell receptor beta chains were sequenced from one sample in a study of identical twins. TCRdb fed the 5' RACE reads into MiXCR, producing one record per CDR3 protein. The data show roughly 690,000 distinct CDR3 sequences, with roughly 20% seen just once and approximately 4.3% held by the top ten. The sample also formed part of further work on T cells expressing NK-cell markers.

Sequencing was performed on PBMCs. Source of these receptors: a woman aged 18-29 years in good health.

This clonotype was seen a handful of times. The V and J genes are TRBV20-1 and TRBJ2-1; no reliable D call. The germline CDR1 and CDR2 sequences are DFQATT and SNEGSKA (reference sequence). Trimming shortened V by 5 bases and J by 9 bases, and 8 bases separated the two germline ends. The CDR3 sequence is 10 residues long. The CDR3 protein is CSAAEIEQFF. For the CDR3, the DNA is TGCAGTGCTGCGGAGATTGAGCAGTTCTTC.

V usage is TRBV5-1 and J usage is TRBJ2-1, with 8 bases lining up with TRBD2. This CDR3 has 18 amino acids. The junction had 14 bases not matched to a gene; V was cut back by 4 bases and J by 2 bases. Looked up from germline, CDR1 is SGHRS and CDR2 is YFSETQ. CDR3 protein: CASSVPRGGEVAYNEQFF. DNA of the CDR3: TGCGCCAGCAGCGTACCCCGGGGGGGCGAAGTAGCCTACAATGAGCAGTTCTTC. The variable domain in full, completed from reference TRBV5-1 and TRBJ2-1, reads KAGVTQTPRYLIKTRGQQVTLSCSPISGHRSVSWYQQTPGQGLQFLFEYFSETQRNKGNFPGRFSGRQFSNSRSEMNVSTLELGDSALYLCASSVPRGGEVAYNEQFFGPGTRLTVL.

The rearrangement joins TRBV7-2 to TRBJ2-1; the D gene is possibly TRBD1 (6 bases). Germline CDR1 is SGHTA and CDR2 is FQGNSA. V gave up 2 bases and J gave up 4 bases, with 15 bases separating them. The CDR3 length is 16 residues. The CDR3 nucleotides read TGTGCCAGCAGCTTATTTCAGGGGTCAAGTTACAATGAGCAGTTCTTC. Amino acids: CASSLFQGSSYNEQFF.

This clonotype was recorded a few times. The rearrangement uses TRBV12-3 or TRBV12-4 and TRBJ2-7, with D unresolved. V was trimmed by 5 bases and J by 3 bases, leaving 8 bases between them. CDR3 length: 12 amino acids. This CDR3 reads CASSPGFYEQYF. The CDR3 DNA is TGTGCCAGCAGTCCGGGCTTCTACGAGCAGTACTTC.

This clonotype was counted ten times or more. This chain connects TRBV6-5 to TRBJ2-3; 11 bases agree with TRBD2. CDR3 size: 15 residues. Per the germline V gene, CDR1 is MNHEY and CDR2 is SVGAGI. The junction had 10 bases not matched to a gene; V was cut back by 8 bases and J by 6 bases. This CDR3 is CASGTSGSVTDTQYF. CDR3 nucleotide sequence: TGTGCCAGCGGTACTAGCGGGAGTGTGACGGATACGCAGTATTTT.

The J gene is TRBJ2-7, the V gene TRBV6-6, with unresolved D. The V and J ends lost 2 bases and 3 bases respectively, with 5 bases between them. The germline CDR1 and CDR2 sequences are MNHNY and SVGAGI (reference sequence). This CDR3 region has 12 residues. CDR3 in amino acids: CASSYTIYEQYF. The CDR3 region has the DNA TGTGCCAGCAGTTACACTATCTACGAGCAGTACTTC.

The chain joins TRBV14 to TRBJ2-1, with 10 bases identical to TRBD2. The germline V gene has CDR1 SGHDN and CDR2 FVKESK. This CDR3 is built from 15 residues. The J segment lost 2 bases and the V segment lost 8 bases, leaving 6 bases of the junction unmatched. CDR3 in DNA: TGTGCCAGCGGTGATCTAGCGGGAGCCTACAATGAGCAGTTCTTC. As protein: CASGDLAGAYNEQFF.

The chain recombines TRBV5-5 with TRBJ1-5; the D is unclear. This CDR3 region has 14 residues. V lost 4 bases and J 7 bases, leaving 15 bases between the germline ends. CDR1 and CDR2 (germline): SGHKS, YYEKEE (reference sequence). DNA of the CDR3: TGTGCCAGCAGCCAGGACCCGTCCAACCAGCCCCAGCATTTT. Protein product: CASSQDPSNQPQHF. The whole variable domain, filled in from reference TRBV5-5 and TRBJ1-5, reads DAGVTQSPTHLIKTRGQQVTLRCSPISGHKSVSWYQQVLGQGPQFIFQYYEKEERGRGNFPDRFSARQFPNYSSELNVNALLLGDSALYLCASSQDPSNQPQHFGDGTRLSIL.

The chain couples TRBV7-9 to TRBJ2-7; D gene uncertain. The V gene's germline CDR1 is SEHNR and CDR2 FQNEAQ (reference sequence). The CDR3 is 15 residues long. V dropped 5 bases and J dropped 0 bases, with 14 bases sitting between them. The DNA of the CDR3 is TGTGCCAGCAGCCAAGGGCGTCAGAGCTCCTACGAGCAGTACTTC. This sequence encodes CASSQGRQSSYEQYF.

The V and J genes are TRBV7-2 and TRBJ1-2, with no clear D. Trimming took off 2 bases at V and 8 bases at J, with 12 bases between the two ends. The CDR3 loop spans 13 amino acids. The germline V gene has CDR1 SGHTA and CDR2 FQGNSA. CDR3 bases: TGTGCCAGCAGCTTATCCCCGATTGTAGGCTACACCTTC. Its translation: CASSLSPIVGYTF.

V is TRBV20-1 and J is TRBJ2-1, with unresolved D. Trimming left V 6 bases short and J 2 bases short, with 11 bases between. Per germline, CDR1 DFQATT and CDR2 SNEGSKA (reference sequence). The CDR3 spans 13 residues. CDR3 sequence (DNA): TGCAGTGCCCCCAGAGTCCCCTACAATGAGCAGTTCTTC. It yields the protein CSAPRVPYNEQFF.

This clonotype was counted between two and nine times. The chain links TRBV30 to TRBJ2-4; D is ambiguous. The CDR3 has 16 amino acids. Trimming removed 7 bases at V and 2 bases at J, with 21 bases between. Germline CDR1 and CDR2: GTSNPN and SVGIG (reference sequence). The CDR3 is CASRPDQWLPKNIQYF. The CDR3 nucleotides are TGTGCCTCCCGACCGGACCAGTGGTTACCCAAAAACATTCAGTACTTC. Drawing the rest from reference TRBV30 and TRBJ2-4, the complete variable domain is SQTIHQWPATLVQPVGSPLSLECTVEGTSNPNLYWYRQAAGRGLQLLFYSVGIGQISSEVPQNLSASRPQDRQFILSSKKLLLSDSGFYLCASRPDQWLPKNIQYFGAGTRLSVL.

V usage is TRBV20-1 and J usage is TRBJ2-7; the D is unclear. V lost 0 bases to trimming and J lost 3 bases, with 9 bases between them. The CDR3 is 13 residues long. Germline V gene lookup returns CDR1 DFQATT and CDR2 SNEGSKA (reference sequence). CDR3 loop: CSAREGPFYEQYF. The CDR3 DNA follows: TGCAGTGCTAGAGAGGGCCCTTTCTACGAGCAGTACTTC.

This clonotype was seen only a few times. This sequence joins TRBV4-3 and TRBJ2-2; the D gene is possibly TRBD1 (6 bases). The germline V gene encodes CDR1 LGHNA and CDR2 YSLEER. Trimming took off 0 bases at V and 4 bases at J, with 15 bases between the two ends. This CDR3 contains 17 residues. CDR3 coding DNA: TGCGCCAGCAGCCAAGATCTGACAGGCAGGGCCACCGGGGAGCTGTTTTTT. Protein product: CASSQDLTGRATGELFF.

V and J are TRBV10-3 and TRBJ1-5; D unclear. V dropped 0 bases and J dropped 7 bases, with 7 bases sitting between them. The CDR3 consists of 13 residues. Germline assignment: CDR1 ENHRY and CDR2 SYGVKD. The CDR3 DNA reads TGTGCCATCAGTGAGTCGTCCGTACAGCCCCAGCATTTT. Amino acid sequence: CAISESSVQPQHF.

The chain uses TRBV7-9 and TRBJ2-1; D gene uncertain. Germline CDR1 reads SEHNR; CDR2 reads FQNEAQ (reference sequence). Deletions cut 1 base from V and 8 bases from J, with 12 bases between. The CDR3 covers 14 residues. As DNA, the CDR3 is TGTGCCAGCAGCTTAGGTGCGGCGGTGGATGAGCAGTTCTTC. Its protein product is CASSLGAAVDEQFF.

This clonotype was picked up a small number of times. The rearrangement uses TRBV20-1 and TRBJ1-5; the D is unclear. The CDR3 contains 14 residues. Germline values: CDR1 DFQATT, CDR2 SNEGSKA (reference sequence). The ends were cut back, 3 bases at V and 2 bases at J, with 11 bases in the middle. The chain's CDR3 is CSASRAFGNQPQHF. The CDR3 DNA reads TGCAGTGCTAGCCGGGCCTTTGGCAATCAGCCCCAGCATTTT.